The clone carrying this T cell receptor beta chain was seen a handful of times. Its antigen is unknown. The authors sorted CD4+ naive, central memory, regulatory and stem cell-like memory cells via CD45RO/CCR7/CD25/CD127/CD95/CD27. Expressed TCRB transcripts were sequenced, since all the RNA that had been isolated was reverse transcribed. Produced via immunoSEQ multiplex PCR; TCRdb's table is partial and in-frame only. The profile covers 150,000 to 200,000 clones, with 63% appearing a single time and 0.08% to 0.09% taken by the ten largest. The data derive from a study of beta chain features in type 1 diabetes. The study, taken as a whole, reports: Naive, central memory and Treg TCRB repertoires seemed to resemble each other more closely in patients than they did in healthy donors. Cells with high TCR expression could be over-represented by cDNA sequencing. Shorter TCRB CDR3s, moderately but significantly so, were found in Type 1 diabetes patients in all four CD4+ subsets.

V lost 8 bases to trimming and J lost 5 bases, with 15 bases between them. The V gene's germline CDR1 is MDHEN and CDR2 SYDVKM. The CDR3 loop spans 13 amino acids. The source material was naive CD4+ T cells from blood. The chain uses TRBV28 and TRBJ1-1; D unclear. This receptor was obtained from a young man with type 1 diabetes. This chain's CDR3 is CASLSRGRTEAFF. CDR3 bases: TGTGCCAGCCTCTCTCGAGGGCGTACTGAAGCTTTCTTT.